The clone carrying this T cell receptor beta chain was seen a few times. The antigen remains undetermined. This CDR3 region has 16 residues. Trimming took off 5 bases at V and 0 bases at J, with 14 bases between the two ends. From germline, CDR1 is DFQATT and CDR2 SNEGSKA (reference sequence). The data are from a study of regulatory T cells in long-lasting Graves disease. Whole-study findings and limits: Accuracy may have suffered from the small sample size.

Time point reported: newly diagnosed GD, antithyroid drugs for less than 3 months. Scientists built the TCR library using RNA that was extracted from PBMCs. All patients originated from an endocrinology department located in Xi'an, China. Through Arm-PCR of CDR3 regions and iRepertoire HTBI primers, TCR beta libraries were built. TCRdb used MiXCR to reprocess the multiplex PCR reads, holding one entry per CDR3 protein. The sample holds about 460,000 distinct CDR3 sequences, about 14% seen once. These same records also appear under a second study, on T cells in Graves' hyperthyroidism and ophthalmopathy. That paper adds: The HTBI primer set drove a first-round RT-PCR of the TCR CDR3. Ophthalmopathy was distinguished from stable hyperthyroidism by 13 V-J signatures.

The receptor comes from a woman in her forties or fifties with Graves disease. The sequenced sample was peripheral blood mononuclear cells (PBMCs), obtained at new diagnosis, from a patient treated with antithyroid drugs. The genes are TRBV20-1 and TRBJ2-6, with D perhaps matching TRBD1 or TRBD2 (5 bases each). The CDR3, as DNA: TGCAGTGCTGTTGGGGGTTGGTACTCTGGGGCCAACGTCCTGACTTTC. Its translation: CSAVGGWYSGANVLTF.